The 22 T cell receptor beta chains below all came from one sample that was sequenced in a study of blood T cell repertoires in COVID-19. Measured with immunoSEQ multiplex PCR; TCRdb has only the in-frame clones, and not every one. The table records 50,000 or so clones, more than 85% of them present only once. Material: peripheral blood. These receptors all come from an elderly woman with acute or convalescent COVID-19.

The chain combines TRBV7-9 with TRBJ2-7; possibly TRBD1 for D (6 bases). The germline V gene has CDR1 SEHNR and CDR2 FQNEAQ (reference sequence). The CDR3 extends over 13 amino acids. V lost 5 bases and J lost 1, with 9 bases in between. The CDR3 DNA sequence: TGTGCCAGCAGCCAGGGGATTTCCTACGAGCAGTACTTC. Translation gives CASSQGISYEQYF.

This clone was counted a few times. The chain links TRBV28 to TRBJ1-5; D is unclear. V was cut by 7 bases and J by 3 bases, with 7 bases left in between. The CDR3 extends over 12 amino acids. Per the germline V gene, CDR1 is MDHEN and CDR2 is SYDVKM. The CDR3 here is CASNKNNQPQHF. In nucleotides, the CDR3 is TGTGCCAGCAACAAAAACAATCAGCCCCAGCATTTT.

V gene TRBV5-1 combines with J gene TRBJ1-1, with 8 bases aligning to TRBD1. V lost 0 bases to trimming and J lost 4 bases; unmatched junction nucleotides: 8. CDR1 and CDR2 from the germline V gene are SGHRS and YFSETQ. The CDR3 is 16 residues long. CDR3 in DNA: TGCGCCAGCAGCTTGGCCGGCAGGGGGCGGTCCACTGAAGCTTTCTTT. Translated: CASSLAGRGRSTEAFF.

J is TRBJ2-4 and V is TRBV7-9; tentatively, D is TRBD1 (5 bases). Trimming cost V 3 bases and J 0 bases, with 15 bases left between them. From germline, CDR1 is SEHNR and CDR2 FQNEAQ (reference sequence). The CDR3 length is 17 residues. The CDR3 spells CASSFYPDSLAKNIQYF. As DNA, the CDR3 is TGTGCCAGCAGCTTTTATCCTGACAGCCTAGCCAAAAACATTCAGTACTTC.

V and J are TRBV19 and TRBJ1-5; 7 bases are a match to TRBD1. V lost 5 bases, J lost 7 bases, and 8 bases stayed unmatched. This CDR3 region has 14 residues. Germline V gene sequence: CDR1 LNHDA, CDR2 SQIVND (reference sequence). Here the CDR3 DNA reads TGTGCCAGTAGTCAACAGGGGCTCAGGCAGCCCCAGCATTTT. It yields the protein CASSQQGLRQPQHF.

The V gene is TRBV5-1, the J gene TRBJ2-5, with D tentatively TRBD2 (5 bases). The V end lost 0 bases, the J end lost 2 bases, and 20 bases lay between the germline ends. The length of the CDR3 is 18 residues. Germline V CDR1 and CDR2: SGHRS, YFSETQ. Written as DNA, the CDR3 is TGCGCCAGCAGCTTGGGTGGGAGCCCGACACCTTCACAAGAGACCCAGTACTTC. Translation gives CASSLGGSPTPSQETQYF.

The chain is built from TRBV18 and TRBJ2-5; unclear D gene. Germline CDR1 is KGHSH and CDR2 is LQKENI. CDR3 size: 14 residues. Trimming took off 0 bases at V and 2 bases at J, with 7 bases between the two ends. The CDR3 is CASSPPLRQETQYF. CDR3 nucleotide sequence: TGTGCCAGCTCACCACCTTTGCGGCAAGAGACCCAGTACTTC.

This clone was seen only once. This chain connects TRBV6-2 or TRBV6-3 to TRBJ2-1, with 14 bases lining up with TRBD2. V lost 2 bases, J lost 3 bases, and 15 bases stayed unmatched. The V gene's germline CDR1 is MNHEY and CDR2 SVGEGT. There are 21 residues in the CDR3. The CDR3 here is CASSYPGGKGTSGRDYNEQFF. The DNA of the CDR3 is TGTGCCAGCAGTTACCCCGGGGGCAAAGGGACTAGCGGGAGAGACTACAATGAGCAGTTCTTC.

The chain carries TRBV6-6 and TRBJ2-1, with 9 bases aligning to TRBD2. The V gene end was trimmed by 6 bases and the J gene end by 7 bases; junction bases not matched to a gene: 10. The germline V gene encodes CDR1 MNHNY and CDR2 SVGAGI (reference sequence). The CDR3 runs 15 residues. The CDR3 protein is CASRPGVAGVNEQFF. The CDR3 DNA reads as TGTGCCAGCAGGCCCGGGGTAGCGGGAGTAAATGAGCAGTTCTTC.

This chain links TRBV5-4 with TRBJ1-1, with D possibly being TRBD1 (5 bases). CDR1 and CDR2 (germline): SGHNT, YYREEE (reference sequence). The V end was cut by 0 bases, the J end by 1 base, with 13 bases between. The CDR3 has 16 amino acids. The CDR3 spells CASSLGSRVGNTEAFF. The CDR3 bases are TGTGCCAGCAGCTTGGGTTCCAGGGTGGGGAACACTGAAGCTTTCTTT.

With respect to this clone: The junction and the germline gene differ at one end; a read error may be behind it. This CDR3 is also generated by other DNA sequences in the sample. The chain recombines TRBV7-2 with TRBJ2-5; a possible D gene is TRBD2 (6 bases). The germline V gene has CDR1 SGHTA and CDR2 FQGNSA. CDR3 length: 14 residues. CDR3 loop: CASSFVLAEETQYF. The CDR3 DNA follows: TGTGCCAGTAGCTTCGTACTAGCAGAAGAGACCCAGTACTTC.

The chain joins TRBV19 to TRBJ1-2, with D possibly matching TRBD1 (5 bases). Per the germline V gene, CDR1 is LNHDA and CDR2 is SQIVND (reference sequence). This CDR3 has 13 amino acids. V was cut by 4 bases and J by 4 bases, with 10 bases left in between. CDR3 DNA: TGTGCCAGTAGTACCCCAGGGCCCTATGGCTACACCTTC. Encoded protein: CASSTPGPYGYTF.

The chain employs TRBV7-6 and TRBJ2-3; TRBD2 aligns across 9 bases. Germline V gene sequence: CDR1 SGHVS, CDR2 FNYEAQ. Germline trimming cut 3 bases from V and 6 bases from J; bases unmatched to any gene: 19. The CDR3 is 19 residues long. CDR3 DNA sequence: TGTGCCAGCAGCTTGCGGCCCCATGGGGGCGGGAGGGCCCAGGATACGCAGTATTTT. This codes for CASSLRPHGGGRAQDTQYF.

The rearrangement joins TRBV27 to TRBJ2-1; 13 nucleotides agree with TRBD2. The junction had 10 bases not matched to a gene; V was cut back by 2 bases and J by 9 bases. The CDR3 is made up of 17 amino acids. CDR1 and CDR2 (germline): MNHEY, SMNVEV (reference sequence). The CDR3 region has the DNA TGTGCCAGCAGTTTAACCCGACTAGCGGGAGGTACAGGTGAGCAGTTCTTC. Its protein product is CASSLTRLAGGTGEQFF.

The chain uses TRBV10-3 and TRBJ1-1, with 8 bases fitting TRBD1. Germline lookup yields CDR1 ENHRY and CDR2 SYGVKD. The CDR3 is made up of 13 amino acids. The junction had 7 bases not matched to a gene; V was cut back by 8 bases and J by 5 bases. The CDR3 spells CAISRQGLTEAFF. Here the CDR3 DNA reads TGTGCCATCTCTCGACAGGGGCTTACTGAAGCTTTCTTT.

The chain employs TRBV19 and TRBJ2-2, with D perhaps TRBD2 (5 bases). The V gene's germline CDR1 is LNHDA and CDR2 SQIVND (reference sequence). Trimming pared 5 bases from V and 1 base from J, leaving 8 bases between. This CDR3 has 14 amino acids. DNA for the CDR3: TGTGCCAGTAGTCGACGGGGGAACACCGGGGAGCTGTTTTTT. Amino acid sequence: CASSRRGNTGELFF. Based on the CDR3 plus reference TRBV19 and TRBJ2-2, the full variable domain is DGGITQSPKYLFRKEGQNVTLSCEQNLNHDAMYWYRQDPGQGLRLIYYSQIVNDFQKGDIAEGYSVSREKKESFPLTVTSAQKNPTAFYLCASSRRGNTGELFFGEGSRLTVL.

In its sample, this clone was seen once. The chain couples TRBV9 to TRBJ1-2; the D gene is possibly TRBD1 (5 bases). CDR1 and CDR2 (germline): SGDLS, YYNGEE. V gave up 0 bases and J gave up 8 bases, with 17 bases separating them. The CDR3 is 15 residues long. The CDR3 region has the DNA TGTGCCAGCAGCGTAGCGGGAGGGGCCTACGGGGGCTACACCTTC. As protein: CASSVAGGAYGGYTF.

V usage is TRBV20-1 and J usage is TRBJ2-7; the D gene is possibly TRBD1 (5 bases). The CDR3 covers 13 residues. With 6 bases removed from V and 0 bases from J, the gap between germline ends came to 12 bases. From germline, CDR1 is DFQATT and CDR2 SNEGSKA (reference sequence). In nucleotides, the CDR3 is TGCAGTGCGAGTGGCAGGGTCTCCTACGAGCAGTACTTC. Residues: CSASGRVSYEQYF.

The V gene is TRBV4-2, the J gene TRBJ1-3, with 7 bases identical to TRBD1. The CDR3 length is 19 residues. Germline CDR1 LGHNA, CDR2 YNFKEQ. J lost 0 bases, V lost 4 bases, and 15 bases had no gene match. CDR3 nucleotide sequence: TGTGCCAGCAGCCCGACCGCGAGGGCTGACAGGGTCTCTGGAAACACCATATATTTT. It encodes CASSPTARADRVSGNTIYF.

The chain uses TRBV11-3 and TRBJ2-5; 11 nucleotides align to TRBD2. Germline values: CDR1 SGHNT, CDR2 YENEEA. This CDR3 contains 17 residues. V lost 5 bases, J lost 1 base, and 9 bases stayed unmatched. The CDR3 sequence: CASSPPASGRIQETQYF. DNA for the CDR3: TGTGCCAGCAGCCCGCCGGCTAGCGGGAGGATCCAAGAGACCCAGTACTTC.

CDR3 DNA: TGTGCCAGCAGCCAAGGCGGCCTGCGGGAGAGTGAGCAGTTCTTC. Encoded protein: CASSQGGLRESEQFF. This chain uses TRBV4-2 with TRBJ2-1; 7 bases map to TRBD2. Trimming took 1 base from V and 9 from J; bases not matched to a gene: 9. CDR1 and CDR2 (germline): LGHNA, YNFKEQ. This CDR3 comprises 15 residues.

The chain combines TRBV14 with TRBJ1-5; D is unclear. This CDR3 is built from 16 residues. The germline gives CDR1 SGHDN, CDR2 FVKESK. Trimming left V 4 bases short and J 6 bases short, with 19 bases between. As DNA, the CDR3 is TGTGCCAGCAGCCTCGGGCCTGGGAGTGCGGGTCAGCCCCAGCATTTT. The encoded protein is CASSLGPGSAGQPQHF.